Listed below are T cell receptor beta chains from one sample, sequenced in a study of CXCR3-negative and CXCR3-positive naive CD8 T cells. TCRdb reprocessed the 5' RACE reads, with one entry per CDR3 protein and no DNA. The repertoire table contains about 130,000 distinct CDR3 sequences. Sequences were obtained from naive CXCR3- CD8+ T cells from blood. The receptors come from a human donor in good health. Some clones in this sample may be carry-over from other donors' samples. The CDR3 runs from the conserved cysteine through the conserved F or W.

CARPTADRNNEQFF	TRBJ2-1	TRBV2
CSVHSGGGDPSYNEQFF	TRBJ2-1	TRBV29-1
CASSLVGGEYNEQFF	TRBJ2-1	TRBV5-1
CASSERTGVLEKQYF	TRBJ2-7	TRBV2
CASRPGRGDRSYEQYF	TRBJ2-7	TRBV14
CASSLAEYRAVTEAFF	TRBJ1-1	TRBV7-6
CASSYAIGLEQYF	TRBJ2-7	TRBV6-6
CASSLAGRGTEAFF	TRBJ1-1	TRBV5-1
CASGDRGTDEQFF	TRBJ2-1	TRBV6-4
CASSLWGTYQETQYF	TRBJ2-5	TRBV5-5
CASSQGPGQIYEQYF	TRBJ2-7	TRBV4-1
CASSLSSPQTDTQYF	TRBJ2-3	TRBV27
CASSLGLAGAEQYF	TRBJ2-7	TRBV6-5
CASSFGGQQETQYF	TRBJ2-5	TRBV5-1
CASSFRGSYNEQFF	TRBJ2-1	TRBV27
CSVDPGTHNTGELFF	TRBJ2-2	TRBV29-1
CASSISRDRGRAYEQYF	TRBJ2-7	TRBV2
CATSSTLLAMNTGELFF	TRBJ2-2	TRBV15
CASSLRGQTHNEQLF	TRBJ2-1	TRBV12-3/TRBV12-4
CASSTGLAFCEQYF	TRBJ2-7	TRBV12-3/TRBV12-4
CASSLNWDEQYF	TRBJ2-7	TRBV7-6
CSARSWEAMATGELFF	TRBJ2-2	TRBV20-1
CASSLGLGDRAHYEQYF	TRBJ2-7	TRBV5-1
CASSVVAELGSYEQYF	TRBJ2-7	TRBV9
CASSYLPGESSYNEQFF	TRBJ2-1	TRBV6-5
CASEQGEVSPLHF	TRBJ1-6	TRBV6-1
CATSRDRTGTYQETQYF	TRBJ2-5	TRBV15
CASSQNRGKETQYF	TRBJ2-5	TRBV4-1
CSVEYQHLPGSTEAFF	TRBJ1-1	TRBV29-1
CASSLDGTNTDTQYF	TRBJ2-3	TRBV11-3
CASNKGGGGTYEQYF	TRBJ2-7	TRBV23-1
CASSLARQGDGNTIYF	TRBJ1-3	TRBV7-9
CASSGEVSYEQYF	TRBJ2-7	TRBV28
CASSADSGGGREAFF	TRBJ1-1	TRBV6-4
CSVPGGRGEQFF	TRBJ2-1	TRBV29-1
CSVELGVEQFF	TRBJ2-1	TRBV29-1
CASSETGGKYNEQFF	TRBJ2-1	TRBV2
CASSPTSGGNYEQYF	TRBJ2-7	TRBV5-1
CASSPSASRSNQPQHF	TRBJ1-5	TRBV19
CASRKDRASSGANVLTF	TRBJ2-6	TRBV5-5
CASSQEGTGPHNEQFF	TRBJ2-1	TRBV3-1
CASSPTRGQLSYEQYF	TRBJ2-7	TRBV18
CASSLGGDRGRHGYTF	TRBJ1-2	TRBV7-2
CASSQLLAGTYEQYF	TRBJ2-7	TRBV4-1
CSVEETGQGLSRGNTIYF	TRBJ1-3	TRBV29-1
CASSSDRVTNTEAFF	TRBJ1-1	TRBV7-9
CASSDGGDTGELFF	TRBJ2-2	TRBV6-4
CASSLAGEILNNEQFF	TRBJ2-1	TRBV18
CASSLPLGEQYF	TRBJ2-7	TRBV7-9
CASSLPGPDDNEQFF	TRBJ2-1	TRBV12-3/TRBV12-4
CASSTGTNQIQIRGTEAFF	TRBJ1-1	TRBV2
CASSTDRELNQPQHF	TRBJ1-5	TRBV12-3/TRBV12-4
CASSLSGLAGGRFYNEQFF	TRBJ2-1	TRBV27
CASSRGLSYEQYF	TRBJ2-7	TRBV2
CASTAWAFNIHEQYF	TRBJ2-7	TRBV21-1
CASSLDRETEGETQYF	TRBJ2-5	TRBV7-9
CSARLSRDRDYEQYF	TRBJ2-7	TRBV20-1
CSAFQRENYEQYF	TRBJ2-7	TRBV20-1